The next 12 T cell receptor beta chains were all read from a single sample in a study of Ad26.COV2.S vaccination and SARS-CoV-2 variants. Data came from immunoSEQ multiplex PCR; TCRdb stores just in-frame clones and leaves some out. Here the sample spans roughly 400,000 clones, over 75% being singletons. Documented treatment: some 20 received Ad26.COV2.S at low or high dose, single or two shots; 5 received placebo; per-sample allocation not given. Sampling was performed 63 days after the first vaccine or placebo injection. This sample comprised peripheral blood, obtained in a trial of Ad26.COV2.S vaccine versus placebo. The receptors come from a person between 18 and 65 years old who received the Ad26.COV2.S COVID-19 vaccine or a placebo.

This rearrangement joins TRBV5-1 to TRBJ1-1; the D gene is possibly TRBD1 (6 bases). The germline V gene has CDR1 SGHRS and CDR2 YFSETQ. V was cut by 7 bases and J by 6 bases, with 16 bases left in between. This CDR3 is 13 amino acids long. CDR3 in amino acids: CASRMGNRAEAFF. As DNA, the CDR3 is TGCGCCAGCCGAATGGGAAACAGGGCTGAAGCTTTCTTT. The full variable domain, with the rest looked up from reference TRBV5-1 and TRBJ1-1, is KAGVTQTPRYLIKTRGQQVTLSCSPISGHRSVSWYQQTPGQGLQFLFEYFSETQRNKGNFPGRFSGRQFSNSRSEMNVSTLELGDSALYLCASRMGNRAEAFFGQGTRLTVV.

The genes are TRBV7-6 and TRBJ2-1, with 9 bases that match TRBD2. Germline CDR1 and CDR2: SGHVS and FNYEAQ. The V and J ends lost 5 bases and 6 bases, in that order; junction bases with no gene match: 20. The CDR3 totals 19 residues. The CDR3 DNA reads TGTGCCAGCAGCCCCACCTCTAGCGGGAAGTGGTTGTCGGGCAATGAGCAGTTCTTC. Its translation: CASSPTSSGKWLSGNEQFF.

In nucleotides, the CDR3 is TGTGCCAGCAGCCAAGAGGGCGAGCGGGAGGGCACCGGGGAGCTGTTTTTT. This codes for CASSQEGEREGTGELFF. The V and J genes are TRBV4-2 and TRBJ2-2, with TRBD2 matching over 10 bases. CDR1 is LGHNA and CDR2 is YNFKEQ in the germline V gene. This CDR3 contains 17 residues. With 0 bases clipped from V and 4 bases from J, the junction kept 5 bases outside the gene matches.

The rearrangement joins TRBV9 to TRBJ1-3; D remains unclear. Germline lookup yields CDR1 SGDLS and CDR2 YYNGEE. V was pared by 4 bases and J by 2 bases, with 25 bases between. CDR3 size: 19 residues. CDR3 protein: CASSRSLLKSSVPGNTIYF. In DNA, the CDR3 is TGTGCCAGCAGCCGATCCCTCCTGAAGTCATCGGTCCCTGGAAACACCATATATTTT. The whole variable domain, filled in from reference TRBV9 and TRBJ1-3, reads DSGVTQTPKHLITATGQRVTLRCSPRSGDLSVYWYQQSLDQGLQFLIQYYNGEERAKGNILERFSAQQFPDLHSELNLSSLELGDSALYFCASSRSLLKSSVPGNTIYFGEGSWLTVV.

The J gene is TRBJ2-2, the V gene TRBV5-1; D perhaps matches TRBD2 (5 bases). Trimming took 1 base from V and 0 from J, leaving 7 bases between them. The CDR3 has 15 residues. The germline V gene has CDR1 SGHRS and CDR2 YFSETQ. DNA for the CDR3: TGCGCCAGCAGCTTGAACGGGGCGAACACCGGGGAGCTGTTTTTT. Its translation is CASSLNGANTGELFF. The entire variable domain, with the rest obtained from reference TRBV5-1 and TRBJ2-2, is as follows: KAGVTQTPRYLIKTRGQQVTLSCSPISGHRSVSWYQQTPGQGLQFLFEYFSETQRNKGNFPGRFSGRQFSNSRSEMNVSTLELGDSALYLCASSLNGANTGELFFGEGSRLTVL.

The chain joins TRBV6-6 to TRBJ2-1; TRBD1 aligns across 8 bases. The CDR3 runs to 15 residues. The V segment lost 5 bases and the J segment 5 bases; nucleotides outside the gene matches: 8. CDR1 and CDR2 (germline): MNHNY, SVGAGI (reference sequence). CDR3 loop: CASSAEDRDHNEQFF. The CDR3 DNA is TGTGCCAGCAGTGCCGAGGACAGGGATCACAATGAGCAGTTCTTC.

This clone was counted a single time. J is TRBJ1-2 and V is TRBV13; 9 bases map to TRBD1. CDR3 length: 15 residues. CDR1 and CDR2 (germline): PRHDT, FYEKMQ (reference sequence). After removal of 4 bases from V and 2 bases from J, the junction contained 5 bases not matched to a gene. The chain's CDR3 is CASSSRTGANYGYTF. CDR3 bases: TGTGCCAGCAGCTCTCGGACAGGGGCCAACTATGGCTACACCTTC.

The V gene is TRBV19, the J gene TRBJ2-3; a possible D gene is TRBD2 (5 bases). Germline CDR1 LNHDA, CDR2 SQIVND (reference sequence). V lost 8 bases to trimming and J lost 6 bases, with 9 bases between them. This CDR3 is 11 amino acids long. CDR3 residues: CASSVADTQYF. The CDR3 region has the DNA TGTGCCAGTTCCGTAGCGGATACGCAGTATTTT.

CDR3 in amino acids: CASSGGSTGELFF. The CDR3 bases are TGTGCCAGCAGCGGGGGCTCGACCGGGGAGCTGTTTTTT. The rearrangement links TRBV7-3 to TRBJ2-2; tentatively, D is TRBD1 (6 bases). V shed 5 bases and J shed 5 bases, with 9 bases lying between them. The V gene's germline CDR1 is SGHTA and CDR2 FQGTGA. This CDR3 has 13 residues.

CDR3 region: CASSPRLAGGPEQFF. As DNA, the CDR3 is TGTGCCAGCTCACCAAGACTAGCGGGAGGCCCTGAGCAGTTCTTC. The genes are TRBV18 and TRBJ2-1; 13 nucleotides line up with TRBD2. The CDR3 is 15 residues long. Germline V gives CDR1 KGHSH, CDR2 LQKENI. V lost 2 bases and J lost 9; bases outside the gene matches: 4.

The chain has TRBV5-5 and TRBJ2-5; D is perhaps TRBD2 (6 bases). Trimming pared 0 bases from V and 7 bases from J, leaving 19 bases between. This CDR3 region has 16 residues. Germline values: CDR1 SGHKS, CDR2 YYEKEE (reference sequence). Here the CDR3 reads CASSLASGGAFGTQYF. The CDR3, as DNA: TGTGCCAGCAGCTTGGCCAGCGGAGGGGCTTTTGGGACCCAGTACTTC.

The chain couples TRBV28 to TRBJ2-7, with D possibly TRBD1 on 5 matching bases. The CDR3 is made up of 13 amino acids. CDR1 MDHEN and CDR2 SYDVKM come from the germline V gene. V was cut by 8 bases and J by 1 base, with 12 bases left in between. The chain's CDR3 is CASLQGTSYEQYF. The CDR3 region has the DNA TGTGCCAGCCTTCAGGGCACTTCCTACGAGCAGTACTTC.